This entry features one T cell receptor (beta chain) sequence. Antigen unknown. The junction had 10 bases not matched to a gene; V was cut back by 0 bases and J by 4 bases. Germline assignment: CDR1 SGHRS and CDR2 YFSETQ. CDR3 length equals 18 residues. The data are from a study of PD-1 blockade in classical Hodgkin lymphoma. Points from the study as a whole: Baseline diversity was lower in partial responders and progressors than complete responders. Reasons behind the repertoire differences stay unclear, perhaps disease activity or earlier therapy. Nivolumab initiated under 1 year post-ASCT led to patient exclusion. By C4D1, diversity of CD4+ TCRs had risen significantly, whereas that of CD8+ TCRs had not.

Sequenced by immunoSEQ multiplex PCR; TCRdb stores in-frame clones only, minus some. The sample records under 30,000 clones, under 90% being singletons. Time point defined: cycle 4 day 1 (C4D1), after less than 7 weeks of nivolumab. Every patient experienced relapse after autologous stem cell transplantation, and brentuximab vedotin exposure varied. The sequence derives from a human donor with classical Hodgkin lymphoma. The V and J genes are TRBV5-1 and TRBJ2-6, with 7 bases that match TRBD1. Sequencing used peripheral blood mononuclear cells (PBMCs), obtained before the fourth cycle of nivolumab. CDR3 protein: CASSLGDRVTYGANVLTF. CDR3 DNA sequence: TGCGCCAGCAGCTTGGGAGACAGGGTTACATACGGGGCCAACGTCCTGACTTTC.